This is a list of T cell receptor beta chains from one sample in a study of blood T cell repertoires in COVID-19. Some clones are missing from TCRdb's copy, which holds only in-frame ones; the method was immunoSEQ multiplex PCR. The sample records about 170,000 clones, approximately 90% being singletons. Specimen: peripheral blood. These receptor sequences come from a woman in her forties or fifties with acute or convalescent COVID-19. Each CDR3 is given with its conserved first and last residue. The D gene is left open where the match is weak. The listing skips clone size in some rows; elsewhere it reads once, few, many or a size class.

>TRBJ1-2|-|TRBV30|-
TGTGCCTGGAGTTTGTACCGTACAGGGACCTATGGCTACACCTTC
CAWSLYRTGTYGYTF
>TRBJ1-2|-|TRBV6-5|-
TGTGCCAGCAGCAACGCAGGGCCAAAAAACTATGGCTACACCTTC
CASSNAGPKNYGYTF
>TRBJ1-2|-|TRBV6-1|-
TGTGCCAGCAGTGAAGCAGAGGTAATCTATGGCTACACCTTC
CASSEAEVIYGYTF
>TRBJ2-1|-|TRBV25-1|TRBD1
TGTGCCAGCAGTGAGCCGGGACAGCTAGGCAATGAGCAGTTCTTC
CASSEPGQLGNEQFF
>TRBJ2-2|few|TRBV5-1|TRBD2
TGCGCCAGCAGCTTTAGCGGGGGGAACACCGGGGAGCTGTTTTTT
CASSFSGGNTGELFF
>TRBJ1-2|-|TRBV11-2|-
TGTGCCAGCAGCAATAACCGGGGTGCGGAGGGCTACACCTTC
CASSNNRGAEGYTF
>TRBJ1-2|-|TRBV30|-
TGTGCCTGGAGTCCACAGGATTATGGCTACACCTTC
CAWSPQDYGYTF
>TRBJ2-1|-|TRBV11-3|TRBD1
TGTGCCAGCAGTCCCGGGACAGGGACCAATGAGCAGTTCTTC
CASSPGTGTNEQFF
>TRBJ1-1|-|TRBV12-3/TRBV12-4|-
TGTGCCAGCCAGACTGGGACAAGCACTGAAGCTTTCTTT
CASQTGTSTEAFF
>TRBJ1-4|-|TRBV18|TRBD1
TGTGCCAGCTCACAAGGACAGGGGGCCGGTGAAAAACTGTTTTTT
CASSQGQGAGEKLFF
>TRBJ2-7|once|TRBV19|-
TGTGCCAGTAGTCCTTCCCCAGGGATATCCTACGAGCAGTACTTC
CASSPSPGISYEQYF
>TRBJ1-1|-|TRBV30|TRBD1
TGTGCCTGGAGTGTAGAGGCAGGGGGCGAAGCTTTCTTT
CAWSVEAGGEAFF
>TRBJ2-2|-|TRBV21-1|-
TGTGCCAGCGGTCGGACAGGGGGCGAGTTGGACACCGGGGAGCTGTTTTTT
CASGRTGGELDTGELFF
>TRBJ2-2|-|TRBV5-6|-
TGTGCCAGCAGCCTTTTGAACACCGGGGAGCTGTTTTTT
CASSLLNTGELFF
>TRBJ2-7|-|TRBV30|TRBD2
TGTGCCTGGAGTGTCAGAGCGGGGGCCTACGAGCAGTACTTC
CAWSVRAGAYEQYF
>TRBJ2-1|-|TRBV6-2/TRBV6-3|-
TGTGCCAGCAGCCGGAGTCAGGCAACTAGTGAGCAGTTCTTC
CASSRSQATSEQFF